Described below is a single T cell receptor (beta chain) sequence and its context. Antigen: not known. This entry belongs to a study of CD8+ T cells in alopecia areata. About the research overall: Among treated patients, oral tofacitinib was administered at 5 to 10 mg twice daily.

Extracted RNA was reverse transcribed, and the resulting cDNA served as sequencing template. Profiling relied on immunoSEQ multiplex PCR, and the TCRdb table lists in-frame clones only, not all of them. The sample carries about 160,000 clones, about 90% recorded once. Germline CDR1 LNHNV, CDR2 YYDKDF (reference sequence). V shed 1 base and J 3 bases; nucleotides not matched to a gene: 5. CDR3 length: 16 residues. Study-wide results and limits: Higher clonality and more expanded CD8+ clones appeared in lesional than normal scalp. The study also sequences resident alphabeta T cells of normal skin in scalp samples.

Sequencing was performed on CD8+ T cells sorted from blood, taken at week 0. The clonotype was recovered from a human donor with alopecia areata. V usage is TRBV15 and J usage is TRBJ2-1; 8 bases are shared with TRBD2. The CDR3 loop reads CATSRVPGLVYNEQFF. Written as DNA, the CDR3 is TGTGCCACCAGCAGAGTCCCGGGACTAGTCTACAATGAGCAGTTCTTC.